This TCR beta chain emerged from a study of blood T cell repertoires in COVID-19. Study overall: There were acute and convalescent COVID-19 samples, and they came from the United States, Italy and Spain. The cDNA or gDNA used as material had been derived from T cells, B-cell-depleted T cells, or PBMCs.

This CDR3 is built from 11 residues. The germline V gene encodes CDR1 MDHEN and CDR2 SYDVKM. The germline V and J ends were trimmed by 2 bases and 7 bases, with 3 bases remaining between them. As processed by the authors: The authors estimated nucleated cell counts from reference gene primer amplification. Profiling relied on immunoSEQ multiplex PCR, and the TCRdb table lists in-frame clones only, not all of them. V, J and clone size are taken as reported in that table, and D and trimming were inferred from the DNA itself. Of roughly 200,000 clones in the sample, 75% to 85% were seen once. The chain couples TRBV28 to TRBJ1-5; D ambiguous. The sequenced sample was peripheral blood. This receptor was obtained from a human donor in a cohort sampled during active COVID-19. Written as DNA, the CDR3 is TGTGCCAGCAGTTTACGGCAGCCCCAGCATTTT. As protein: CASSLRQPQHF.